Detailed here is one T cell receptor beta chain. TCRdb's table, derived via immunoSEQ multiplex PCR, lists solely in-frame clones and lacks some. The sample lists more than 25,000 clones; roughly nine tenths were seen once. The sample is drawn from a study of control samples from healthy donors and cancer patients. With 2 bases removed from V and 4 bases from J, the gap between germline ends came to 12 bases. The CDR3 has 15 residues. Germline lookup yields CDR1 SNHLY and CDR2 FYNNEI. Source material: formalin-fixed, paraffin-embedded tissue. The chain is built from TRBV2 and TRBJ2-1; D perhaps matches TRBD2 (6 bases). This receptor was identified in a female donor with melanoma. This CDR3 is CASSEWEAMYNEQFF. The CDR3 DNA reads TGTGCCAGCAGTGAATGGGAGGCGATGTACAATGAGCAGTTCTTC.